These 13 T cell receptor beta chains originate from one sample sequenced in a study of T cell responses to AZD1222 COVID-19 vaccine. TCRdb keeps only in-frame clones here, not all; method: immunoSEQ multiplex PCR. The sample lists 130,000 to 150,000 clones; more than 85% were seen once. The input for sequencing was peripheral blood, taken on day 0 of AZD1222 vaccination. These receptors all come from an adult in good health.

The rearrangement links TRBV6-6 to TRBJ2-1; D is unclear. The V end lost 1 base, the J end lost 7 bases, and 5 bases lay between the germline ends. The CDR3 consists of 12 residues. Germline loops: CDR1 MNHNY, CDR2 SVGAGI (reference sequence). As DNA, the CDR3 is TGTGCCAGCAGTTACTTGCGGAATGAGCAGTTCTTC. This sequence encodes CASSYLRNEQFF.

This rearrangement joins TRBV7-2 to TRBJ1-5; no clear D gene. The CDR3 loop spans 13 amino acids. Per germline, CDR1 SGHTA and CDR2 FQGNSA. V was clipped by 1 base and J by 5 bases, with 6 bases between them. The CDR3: CASSLVGDQPQHF. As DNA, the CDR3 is TGTGCCAGCAGCTTAGTCGGTGATCAGCCCCAGCATTTT.

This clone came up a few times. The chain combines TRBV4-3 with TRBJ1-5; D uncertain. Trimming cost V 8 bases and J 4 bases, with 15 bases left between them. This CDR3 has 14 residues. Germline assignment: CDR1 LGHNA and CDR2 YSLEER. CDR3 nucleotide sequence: TGCGCCAGCCAAGGAAAGGGCCGAAATCAGCCCCAGCATTTT. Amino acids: CASQGKGRNQPQHF.

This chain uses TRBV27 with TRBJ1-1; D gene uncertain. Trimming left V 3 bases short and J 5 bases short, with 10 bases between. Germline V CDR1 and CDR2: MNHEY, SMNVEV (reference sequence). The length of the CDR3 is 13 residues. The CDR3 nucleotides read TGTGCCAGCAGTTTGCTGGTGGGGACTGAAGCTTTCTTT. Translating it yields CASSLLVGTEAFF.

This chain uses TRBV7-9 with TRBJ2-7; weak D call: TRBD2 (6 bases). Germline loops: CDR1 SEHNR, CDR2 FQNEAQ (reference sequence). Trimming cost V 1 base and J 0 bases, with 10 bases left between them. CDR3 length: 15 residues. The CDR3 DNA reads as TGTGCCAGCAGCTTAGAAATCGGGAGCTCCTACGAGCAGTACTTC. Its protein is CASSLEIGSSYEQYF.

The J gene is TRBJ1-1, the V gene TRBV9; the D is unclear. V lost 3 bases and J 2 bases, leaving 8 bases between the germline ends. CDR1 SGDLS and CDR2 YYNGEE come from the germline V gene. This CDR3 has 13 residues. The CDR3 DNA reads TGTGCCAGCAGCGCAGGTGCTAACACTGAAGCTTTCTTT. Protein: CASSAGANTEAFF.

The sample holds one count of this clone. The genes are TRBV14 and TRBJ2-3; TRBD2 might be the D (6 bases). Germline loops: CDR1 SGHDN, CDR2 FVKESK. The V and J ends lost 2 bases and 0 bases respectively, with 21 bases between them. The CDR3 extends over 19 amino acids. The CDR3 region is CASSQLTGVRRASTDTQYF. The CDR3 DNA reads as TGTGCCAGCAGCCAACTTACGGGGGTCCGACGTGCTAGCACAGATACGCAGTATTTT.

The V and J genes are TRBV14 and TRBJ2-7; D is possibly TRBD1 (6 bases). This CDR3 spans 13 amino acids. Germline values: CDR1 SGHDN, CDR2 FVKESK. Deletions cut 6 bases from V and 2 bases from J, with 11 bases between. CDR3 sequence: CASRSGETYEQYF. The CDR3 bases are TGTGCCAGCAGGTCAGGGGAAACCTACGAGCAGTACTTC.

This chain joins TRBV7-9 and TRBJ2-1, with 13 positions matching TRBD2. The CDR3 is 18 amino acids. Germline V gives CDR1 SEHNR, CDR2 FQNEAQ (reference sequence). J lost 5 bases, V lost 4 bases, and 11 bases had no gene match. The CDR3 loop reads CASSWRTSGRVVDNEQFF. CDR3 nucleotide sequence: TGTGCCAGCAGCTGGAGGACTAGCGGGAGAGTTGTCGACAATGAGCAGTTCTTC.

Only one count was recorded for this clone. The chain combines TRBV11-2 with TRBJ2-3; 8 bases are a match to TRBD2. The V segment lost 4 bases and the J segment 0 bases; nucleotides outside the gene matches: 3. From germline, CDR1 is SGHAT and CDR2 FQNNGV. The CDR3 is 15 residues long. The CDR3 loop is CASSSTSESTDTQYF. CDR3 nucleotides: TGTGCCAGCAGCTCGACTAGCGAAAGCACAGATACGCAGTATTTT.

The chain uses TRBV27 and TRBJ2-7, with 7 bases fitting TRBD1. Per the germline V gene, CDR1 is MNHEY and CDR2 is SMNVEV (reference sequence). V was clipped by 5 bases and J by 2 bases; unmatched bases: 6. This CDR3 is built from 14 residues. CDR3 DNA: TGTGCCAGCAGTACGACAGGGCCCCCCTACGAGCAGTACTTC. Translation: CASSTTGPPYEQYF.

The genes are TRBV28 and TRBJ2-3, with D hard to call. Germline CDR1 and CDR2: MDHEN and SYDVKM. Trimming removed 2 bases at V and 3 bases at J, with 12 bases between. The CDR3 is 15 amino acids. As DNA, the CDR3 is TGTGCCAGCAGTTTAAACCCCCTGGGGACAGATACGCAGTATTTT. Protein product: CASSLNPLGTDTQYF.

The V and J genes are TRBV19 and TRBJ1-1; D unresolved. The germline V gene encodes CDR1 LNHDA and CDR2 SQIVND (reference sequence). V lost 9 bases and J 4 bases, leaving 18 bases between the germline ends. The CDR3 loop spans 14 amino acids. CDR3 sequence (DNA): TGTGCCAGCCGTCCTGGTGGGAAGGGCACTGAAGCTTTCTTT. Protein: CASRPGGKGTEAFF.